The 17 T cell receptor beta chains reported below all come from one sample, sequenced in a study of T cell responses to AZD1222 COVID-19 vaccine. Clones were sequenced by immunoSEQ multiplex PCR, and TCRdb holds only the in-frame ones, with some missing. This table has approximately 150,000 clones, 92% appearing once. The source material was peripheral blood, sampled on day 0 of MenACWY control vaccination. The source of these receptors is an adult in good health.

The CDR3 DNA reads TGTGCCATCAGTCCCCCCGGCGGGGGGCAGATGGGCTACACCTTC. It specifies CAISPPGGGQMGYTF. V usage is TRBV10-3 and J usage is TRBJ1-2; weak D call: TRBD1 (6 bases). CDR3 length: 15 residues. The V gene lost 5 bases and the J gene lost 8 bases, with 21 bases spanning the gap. CDR1 is ENHRY and CDR2 is SYGVKD in the germline V gene.

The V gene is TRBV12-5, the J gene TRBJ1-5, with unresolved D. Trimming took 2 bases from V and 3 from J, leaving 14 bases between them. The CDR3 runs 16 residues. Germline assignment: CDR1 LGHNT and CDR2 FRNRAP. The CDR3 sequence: CASGLQIGQLNQPQHF. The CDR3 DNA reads TGTGCTAGTGGTTTGCAGATTGGCCAGCTCAATCAGCCCCAGCATTTT.

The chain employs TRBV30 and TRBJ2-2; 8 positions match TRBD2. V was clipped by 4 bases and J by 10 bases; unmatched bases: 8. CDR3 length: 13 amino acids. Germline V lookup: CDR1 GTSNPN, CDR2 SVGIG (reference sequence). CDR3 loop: CAWTRLAKEELFF. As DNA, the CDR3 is TGTGCCTGGACCCGACTAGCGAAAGAGGAGCTGTTTTTT.

This CDR3 is CASSSPSATNEKLFF. CDR3 sequence (DNA): TGTGCCAGTAGTTCCCCTTCAGCAACTAATGAAAAACTGTTTTTT. This sequence joins TRBV19 and TRBJ1-4; unclear D gene. From germline, CDR1 is LNHDA and CDR2 SQIVND (reference sequence). V dropped 5 bases and J dropped 0 bases, with 10 bases sitting between them. The CDR3 runs to 15 residues. The full variable domain, completed using reference TRBV19 and TRBJ1-4, is DGGITQSPKYLFRKEGQNVTLSCEQNLNHDAMYWYRQDPGQGLRLIYYSQIVNDFQKGDIAEGYSVSREKKESFPLTVTSAQKNPTAFYLCASSSPSATNEKLFFGSGTQLSVL.

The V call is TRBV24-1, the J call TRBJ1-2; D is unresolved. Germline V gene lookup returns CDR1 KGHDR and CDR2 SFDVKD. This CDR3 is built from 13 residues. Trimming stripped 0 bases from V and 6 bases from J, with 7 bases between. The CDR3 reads CATSDLRGDGYTF. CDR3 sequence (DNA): TGTGCCACCAGTGATTTGCGTGGAGATGGCTACACCTTC.

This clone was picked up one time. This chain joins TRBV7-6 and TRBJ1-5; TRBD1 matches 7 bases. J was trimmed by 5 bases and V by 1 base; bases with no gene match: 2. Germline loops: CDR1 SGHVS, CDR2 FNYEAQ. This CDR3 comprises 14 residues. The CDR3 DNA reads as TGTGCCAGCAGCTTAGGAACAGGGGATCAGCCCCAGCATTTT. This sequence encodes CASSLGTGDQPQHF. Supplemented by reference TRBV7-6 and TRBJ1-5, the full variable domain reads GAGVSQSPRYKVTKRGQDVALRCDPISGHVSLYWYRQALGQGPEFLTYFNYEAQQDKSGLPNDRFSAERPEGSISTLTIQRTEQRDSAMYRCASSLGTGDQPQHFGDGTRLSIL.

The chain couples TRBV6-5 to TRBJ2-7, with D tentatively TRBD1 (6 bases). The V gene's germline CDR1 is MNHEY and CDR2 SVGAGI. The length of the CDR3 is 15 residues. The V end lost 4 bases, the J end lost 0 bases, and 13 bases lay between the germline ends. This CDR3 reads CASSSRDTISYEQYF. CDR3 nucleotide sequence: TGTGCCAGCAGTTCCCGGGACACTATCTCCTACGAGCAGTACTTC.

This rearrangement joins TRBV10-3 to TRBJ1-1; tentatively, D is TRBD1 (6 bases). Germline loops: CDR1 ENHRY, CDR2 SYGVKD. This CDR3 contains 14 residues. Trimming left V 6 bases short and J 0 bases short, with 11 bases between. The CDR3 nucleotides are TGTGCCATCAGGGGGGCAGGCTTGAACACTGAAGCTTTCTTT. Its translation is CAIRGAGLNTEAFF.

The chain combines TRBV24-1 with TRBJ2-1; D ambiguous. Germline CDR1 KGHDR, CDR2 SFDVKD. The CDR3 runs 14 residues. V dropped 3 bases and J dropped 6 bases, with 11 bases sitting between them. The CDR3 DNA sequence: TGTGCCACCAGTGATCCAAACGGTATCAATGAGCAGTTCTTC. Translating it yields CATSDPNGINEQFF.

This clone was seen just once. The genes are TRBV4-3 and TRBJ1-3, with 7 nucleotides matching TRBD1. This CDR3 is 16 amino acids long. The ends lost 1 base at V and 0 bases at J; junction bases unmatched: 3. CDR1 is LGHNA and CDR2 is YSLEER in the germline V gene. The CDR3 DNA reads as TGCGCCAGCAGCCAAGCGACAGGGAGCTCTGGAAACACCATATATTTT. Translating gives CASSQATGSSGNTIYF.

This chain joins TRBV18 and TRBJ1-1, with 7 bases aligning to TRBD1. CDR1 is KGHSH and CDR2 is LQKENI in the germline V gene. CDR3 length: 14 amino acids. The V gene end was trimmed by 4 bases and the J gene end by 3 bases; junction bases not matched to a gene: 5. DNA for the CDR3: TGTGCCAGCTCACTTGGGACAGTAGACACTGAAGCTTTCTTT. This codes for CASSLGTVDTEAFF.

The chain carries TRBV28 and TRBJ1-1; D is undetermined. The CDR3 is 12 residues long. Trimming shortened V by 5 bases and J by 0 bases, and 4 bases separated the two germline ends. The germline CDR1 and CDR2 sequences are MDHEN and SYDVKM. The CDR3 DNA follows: TGTGCCAGCAGTGGAGTGAACACTGAAGCTTTCTTT. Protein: CASSGVNTEAFF.

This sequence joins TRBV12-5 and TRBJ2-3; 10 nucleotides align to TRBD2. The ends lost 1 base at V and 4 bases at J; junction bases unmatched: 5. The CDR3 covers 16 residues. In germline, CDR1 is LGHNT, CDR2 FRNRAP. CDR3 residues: CASGLASGRFADTQYF. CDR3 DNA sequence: TGTGCTAGTGGTTTGGCTAGCGGGAGATTCGCAGATACGCAGTATTTT.

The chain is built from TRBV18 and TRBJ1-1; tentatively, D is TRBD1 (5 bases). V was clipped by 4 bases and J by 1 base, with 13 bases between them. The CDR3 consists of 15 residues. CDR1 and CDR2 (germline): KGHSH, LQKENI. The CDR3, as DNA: TGTGCCAGCTCACTTTTTCCGGGGCCGAACACTGAAGCTTTCTTT. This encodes CASSLFPGPNTEAFF.

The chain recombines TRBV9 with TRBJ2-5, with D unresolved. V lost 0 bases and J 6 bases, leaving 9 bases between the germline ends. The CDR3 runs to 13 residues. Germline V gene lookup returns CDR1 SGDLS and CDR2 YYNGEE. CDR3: CASSVGSIQTQYF. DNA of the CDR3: TGTGCCAGCAGCGTAGGATCAATACAGACCCAGTACTTC.

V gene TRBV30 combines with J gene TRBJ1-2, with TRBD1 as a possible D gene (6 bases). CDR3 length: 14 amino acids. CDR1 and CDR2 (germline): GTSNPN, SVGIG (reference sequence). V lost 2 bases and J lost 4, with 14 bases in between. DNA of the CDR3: TGTGCCTGGAGTCTCTCAGGGGAATTCTATGGCTACACCTTC. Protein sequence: CAWSLSGEFYGYTF.

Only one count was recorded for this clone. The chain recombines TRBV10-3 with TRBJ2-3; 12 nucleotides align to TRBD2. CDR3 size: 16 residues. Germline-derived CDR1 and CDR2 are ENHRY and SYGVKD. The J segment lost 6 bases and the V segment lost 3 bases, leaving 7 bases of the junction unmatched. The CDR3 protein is CAISEWTSGEEDTQYF. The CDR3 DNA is TGTGCCATCAGTGAATGGACTAGCGGGGAGGAGGATACGCAGTATTTT.